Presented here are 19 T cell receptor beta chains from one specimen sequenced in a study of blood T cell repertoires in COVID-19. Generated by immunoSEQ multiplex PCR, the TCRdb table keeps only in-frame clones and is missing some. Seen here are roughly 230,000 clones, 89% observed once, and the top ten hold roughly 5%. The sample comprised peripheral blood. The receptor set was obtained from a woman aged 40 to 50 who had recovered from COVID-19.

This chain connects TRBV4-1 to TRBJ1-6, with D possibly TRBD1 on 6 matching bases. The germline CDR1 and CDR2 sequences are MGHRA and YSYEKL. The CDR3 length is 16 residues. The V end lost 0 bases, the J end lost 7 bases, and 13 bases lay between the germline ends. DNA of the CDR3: TGCGCCAGCAGCCAAGAATGGGACACCGAGAATTCACCCCTCCACTTT. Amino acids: CASSQEWDTENSPLHF.

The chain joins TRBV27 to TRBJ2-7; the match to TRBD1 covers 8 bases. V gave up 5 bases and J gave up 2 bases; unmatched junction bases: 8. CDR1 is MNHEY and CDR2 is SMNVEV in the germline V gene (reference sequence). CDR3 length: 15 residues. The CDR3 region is CASSIVGQGPYEQYF. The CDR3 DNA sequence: TGTGCCAGCAGTATTGTAGGACAGGGCCCCTACGAGCAGTACTTC.

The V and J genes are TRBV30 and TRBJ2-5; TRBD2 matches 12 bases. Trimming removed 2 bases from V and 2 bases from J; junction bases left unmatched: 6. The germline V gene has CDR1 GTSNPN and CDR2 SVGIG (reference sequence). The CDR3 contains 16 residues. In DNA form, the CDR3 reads TGTGCCTGGAGTACTAGCGGGGGGCATTTACAAGAGACCCAGTACTTC. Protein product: CAWSTSGGHLQETQYF.

CDR3 in DNA: TGTGCCAGCAGTGAGGGGACACAGATCCTACAGCAGTACGTC. Amino acids: CASSEGTQILQQYV. The chain joins TRBV6-1 to TRBJ2-7; D is perhaps TRBD1 (6 bases). V dropped 3 bases and J dropped 8 bases, with 17 bases sitting between them. The CDR3 is 14 amino acids. The germline CDR1 and CDR2 sequences are MNHNS and SASEGT.

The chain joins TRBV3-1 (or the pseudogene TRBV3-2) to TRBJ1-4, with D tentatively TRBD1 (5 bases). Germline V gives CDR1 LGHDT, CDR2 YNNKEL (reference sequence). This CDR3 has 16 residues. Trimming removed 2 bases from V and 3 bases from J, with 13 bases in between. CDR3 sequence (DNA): TGTGCCAGCAGCCAAAAACAGGCAGGGCCTAATGAAAAACTGTTTTTT. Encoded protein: CASSQKQAGPNEKLFF.

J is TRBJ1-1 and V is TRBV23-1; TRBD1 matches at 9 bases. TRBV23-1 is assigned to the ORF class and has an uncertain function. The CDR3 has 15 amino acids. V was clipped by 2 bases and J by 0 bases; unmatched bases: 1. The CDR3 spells CASSQGTGMNTEAFF. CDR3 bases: TGCGCCAGCAGTCAAGGGACAGGGATGAACACTGAAGCTTTCTTT.

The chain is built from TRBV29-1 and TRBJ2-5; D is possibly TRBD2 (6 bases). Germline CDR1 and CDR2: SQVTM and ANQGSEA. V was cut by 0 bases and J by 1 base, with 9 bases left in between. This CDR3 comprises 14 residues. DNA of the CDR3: TGCAGCGTTGAAGATGGCGGGGCCCAAGAGACCCAGTACTTC. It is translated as CSVEDGGAQETQYF.

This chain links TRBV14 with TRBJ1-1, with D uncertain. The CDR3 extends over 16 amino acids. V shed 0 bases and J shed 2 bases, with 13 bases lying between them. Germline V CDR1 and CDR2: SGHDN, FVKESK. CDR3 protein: CASSQDFGRGNTEAFF. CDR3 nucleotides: TGTGCCAGCAGCCAAGATTTCGGGCGGGGTAACACTGAAGCTTTCTTT.

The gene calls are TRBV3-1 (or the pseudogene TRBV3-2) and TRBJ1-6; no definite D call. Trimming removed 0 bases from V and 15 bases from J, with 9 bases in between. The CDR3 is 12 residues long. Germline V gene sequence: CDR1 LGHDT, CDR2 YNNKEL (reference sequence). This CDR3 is CASSQDRRFLHF. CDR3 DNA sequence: TGTGCCAGCAGCCAAGATAGGAGATTCCTCCACTTT.

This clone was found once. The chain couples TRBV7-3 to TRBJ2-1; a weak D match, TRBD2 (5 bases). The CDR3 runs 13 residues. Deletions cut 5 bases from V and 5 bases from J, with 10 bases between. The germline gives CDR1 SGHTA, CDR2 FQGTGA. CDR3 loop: CASSPPGNNEQFF. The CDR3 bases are TGTGCCAGCAGCCCCCCCGGGAACAATGAGCAGTTCTTC.

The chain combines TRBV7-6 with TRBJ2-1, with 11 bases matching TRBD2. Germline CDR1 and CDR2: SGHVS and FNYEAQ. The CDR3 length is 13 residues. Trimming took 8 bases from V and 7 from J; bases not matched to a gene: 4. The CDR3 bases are TGTGCCAGCGCATGGACTAGCGGGAATGAGCAGTTCTTC. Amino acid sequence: CASAWTSGNEQFF.

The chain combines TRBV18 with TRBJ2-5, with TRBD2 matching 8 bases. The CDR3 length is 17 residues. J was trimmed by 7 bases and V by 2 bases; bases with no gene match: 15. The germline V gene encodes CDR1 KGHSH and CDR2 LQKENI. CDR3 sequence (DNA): TGTGCCAGCTCACCAAACGAGCGGGAGCCCGGCGGGGCGACCCAGTACTTC. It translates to CASSPNEREPGGATQYF.

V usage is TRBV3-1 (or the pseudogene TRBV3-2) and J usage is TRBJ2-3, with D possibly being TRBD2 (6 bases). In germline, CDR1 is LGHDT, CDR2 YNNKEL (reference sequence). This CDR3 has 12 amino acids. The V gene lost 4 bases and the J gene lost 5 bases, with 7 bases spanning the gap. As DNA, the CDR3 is TGTGCCAGCAGCCCTAGCGAAGATACGCAGTATTTT. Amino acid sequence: CASSPSEDTQYF.

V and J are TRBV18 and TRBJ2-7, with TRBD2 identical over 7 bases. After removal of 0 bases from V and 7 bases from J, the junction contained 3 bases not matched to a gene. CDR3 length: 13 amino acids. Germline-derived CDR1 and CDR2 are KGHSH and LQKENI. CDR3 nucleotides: TGTGCCAGCTCACCACCGGGACTACCAGAGCAGTACTTC. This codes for CASSPPGLPEQYF.

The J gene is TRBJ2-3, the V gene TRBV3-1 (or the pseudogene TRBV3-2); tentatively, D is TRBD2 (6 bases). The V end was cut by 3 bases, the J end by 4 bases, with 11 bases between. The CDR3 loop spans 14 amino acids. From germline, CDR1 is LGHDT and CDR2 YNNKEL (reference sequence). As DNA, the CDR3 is TGTGCCAGCAGCCACTCGGGGGACTCAGATACGCAGTATTTT. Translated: CASSHSGDSDTQYF.

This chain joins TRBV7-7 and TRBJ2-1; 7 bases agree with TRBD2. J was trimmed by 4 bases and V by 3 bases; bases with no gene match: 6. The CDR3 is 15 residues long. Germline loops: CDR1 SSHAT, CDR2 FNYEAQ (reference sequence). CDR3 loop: CASSLGPGGYNEQFF. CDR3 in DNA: TGTGCCAGCAGCTTGGGGCCGGGGGGATACAATGAGCAGTTCTTC.

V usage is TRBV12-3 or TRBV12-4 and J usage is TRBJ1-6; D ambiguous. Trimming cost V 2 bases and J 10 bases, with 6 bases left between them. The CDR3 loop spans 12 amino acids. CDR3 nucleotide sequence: TGTGCCAGCAGTTTACAGAACTCACCCCTCCACTTT. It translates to CASSLQNSPLHF.

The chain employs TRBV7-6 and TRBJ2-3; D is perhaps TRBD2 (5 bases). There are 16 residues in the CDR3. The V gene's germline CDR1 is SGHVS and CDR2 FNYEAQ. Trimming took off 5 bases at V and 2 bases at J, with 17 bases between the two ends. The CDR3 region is CASSLSPAGNTDTQYF. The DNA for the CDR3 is TGTGCCAGCAGCCTTTCTCCTGCCGGGAACACAGATACGCAGTATTTT.

CDR3 region: CASSLSYQGEQFF. DNA for the CDR3: TGTGCCAGCAGCTTGAGCTACCAGGGAGAGCAGTTCTTC. The chain combines TRBV7-6 with TRBJ2-1, with D perhaps matching TRBD1 (5 bases). The CDR3 is 13 amino acids. Between the trimmed V and J ends, which lost 3 bases and 10 bases, there was a span of 13 bases. Germline CDR1 reads SGHVS; CDR2 reads FNYEAQ.